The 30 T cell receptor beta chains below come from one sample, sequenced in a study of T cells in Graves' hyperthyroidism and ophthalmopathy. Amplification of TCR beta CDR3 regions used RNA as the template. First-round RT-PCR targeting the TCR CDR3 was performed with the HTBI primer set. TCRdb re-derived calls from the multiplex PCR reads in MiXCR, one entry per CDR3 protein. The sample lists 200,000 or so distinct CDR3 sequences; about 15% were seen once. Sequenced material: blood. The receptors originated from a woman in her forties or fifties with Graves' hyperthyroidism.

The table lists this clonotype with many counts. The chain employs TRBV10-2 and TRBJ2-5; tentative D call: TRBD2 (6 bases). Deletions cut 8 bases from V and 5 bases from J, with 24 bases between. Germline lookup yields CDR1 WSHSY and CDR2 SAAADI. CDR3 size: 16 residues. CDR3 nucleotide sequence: TGCGCCAGCCGCCTTGTGGGATCCTGGGCGGGGGAGACCCAGTACTTC. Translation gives CASRLVGSWAGETQYF.

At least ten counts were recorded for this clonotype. The CDR3 is CASRLDRGNSPLHF. The CDR3 DNA reads as TGTGCCAGCAGACTTGACAGGGGAAATTCACCCCTCCACTTT. The chain couples TRBV12-3 or TRBV12-4 to TRBJ1-6; 8 nucleotides match TRBD1. The CDR3 has 14 residues. The ends lost 6 bases at V and 7 bases at J; junction bases unmatched: 5.

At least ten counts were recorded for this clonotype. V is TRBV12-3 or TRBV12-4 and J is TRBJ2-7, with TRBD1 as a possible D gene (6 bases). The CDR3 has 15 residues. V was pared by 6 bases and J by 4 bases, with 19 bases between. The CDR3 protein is CASSPGDLDWYEQYF. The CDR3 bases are TGTGCCAGCAGCCCAGGGGACCTGGACTGGTACGAGCAGTACTTC.

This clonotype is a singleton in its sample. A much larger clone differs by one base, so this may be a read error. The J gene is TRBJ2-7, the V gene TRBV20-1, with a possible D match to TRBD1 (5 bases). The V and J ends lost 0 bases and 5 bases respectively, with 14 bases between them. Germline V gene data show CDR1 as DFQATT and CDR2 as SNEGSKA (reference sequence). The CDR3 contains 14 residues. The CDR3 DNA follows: TGCAGTGCTAGAGACAGGGTGGGTCTCCACGAGCAGTACTTC. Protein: CSARDRVGLHEQYF.

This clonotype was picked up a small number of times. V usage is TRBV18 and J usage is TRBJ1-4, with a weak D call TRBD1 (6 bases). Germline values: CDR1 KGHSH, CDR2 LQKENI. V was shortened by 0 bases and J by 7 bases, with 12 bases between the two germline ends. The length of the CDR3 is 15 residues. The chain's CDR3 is CASSPPGAGGEKLFF. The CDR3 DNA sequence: TGTGCCAGCTCACCACCGGGGGCAGGCGGTGAAAAACTGTTTTTT.

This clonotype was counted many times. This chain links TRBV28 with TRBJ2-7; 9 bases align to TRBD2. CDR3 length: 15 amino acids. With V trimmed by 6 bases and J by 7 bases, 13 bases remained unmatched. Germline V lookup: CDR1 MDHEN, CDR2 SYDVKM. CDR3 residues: CASSPRAGGKEEQYF. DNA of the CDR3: TGTGCCAGCAGCCCCCGAGCGGGGGGCAAGGAAGAGCAGTACTTC.

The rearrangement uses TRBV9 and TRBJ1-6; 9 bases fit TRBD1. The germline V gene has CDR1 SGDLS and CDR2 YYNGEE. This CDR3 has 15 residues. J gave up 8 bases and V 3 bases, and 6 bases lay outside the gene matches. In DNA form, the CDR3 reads TGTGCCAGCAGCGGCCGGGACAGGGTGGATTCACCCCTCCACTTT. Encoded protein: CASSGRDRVDSPLHF.

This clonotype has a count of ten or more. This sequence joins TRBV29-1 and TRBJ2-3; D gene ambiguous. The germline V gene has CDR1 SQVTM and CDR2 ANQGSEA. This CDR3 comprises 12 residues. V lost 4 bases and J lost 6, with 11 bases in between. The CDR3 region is CSVVRNGDTQYF. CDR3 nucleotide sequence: TGCAGCGTTGTAAGGAATGGGGATACGCAGTATTTT.

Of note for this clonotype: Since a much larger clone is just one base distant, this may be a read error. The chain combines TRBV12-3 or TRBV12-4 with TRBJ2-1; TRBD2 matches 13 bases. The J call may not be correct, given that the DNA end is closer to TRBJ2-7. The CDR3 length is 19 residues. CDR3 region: CASSAPGLAGTSSYNEQYF. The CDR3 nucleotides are TGTGCCAGCAGCGCTCCGGGACTAGCGGGGACTAGCTCCTACAATGAGCAGTACTTC.

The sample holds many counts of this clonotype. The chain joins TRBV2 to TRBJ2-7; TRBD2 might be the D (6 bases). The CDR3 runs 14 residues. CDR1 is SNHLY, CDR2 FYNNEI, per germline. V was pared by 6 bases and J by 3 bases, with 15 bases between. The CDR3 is CASRPPGASYEQYF. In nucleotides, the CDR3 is TGTGCCAGCAGGCCCCCGGGAGCGAGCTACGAGCAGTACTTC. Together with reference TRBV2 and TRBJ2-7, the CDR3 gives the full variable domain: EPEVTQTPSHQVTQMGQEVILRCVPISNHLYFYWYRQILGQKVEFLVSFYNNEISEKSEIFDDQFSVERPDGSNFTLKIRSTKLEDSAMYFCASRPPGASYEQYFGPGTRLTVT.

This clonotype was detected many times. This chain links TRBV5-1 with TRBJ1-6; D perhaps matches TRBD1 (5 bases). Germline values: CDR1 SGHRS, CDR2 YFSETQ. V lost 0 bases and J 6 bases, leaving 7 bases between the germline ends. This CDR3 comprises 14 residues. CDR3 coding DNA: TGCGCCAGCAGCTTGGGGGGGGGTAATTCACCCCTCCACTTT. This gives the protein CASSLGGGNSPLHF. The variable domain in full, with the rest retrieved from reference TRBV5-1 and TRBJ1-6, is KAGVTQTPRYLIKTRGQQVTLSCSPISGHRSVSWYQQTPGQGLQFLFEYFSETQRNKGNFPGRFSGRQFSNSRSEMNVSTLELGDSALYLCASSLGGGNSPLHFGNGTRLTVT.

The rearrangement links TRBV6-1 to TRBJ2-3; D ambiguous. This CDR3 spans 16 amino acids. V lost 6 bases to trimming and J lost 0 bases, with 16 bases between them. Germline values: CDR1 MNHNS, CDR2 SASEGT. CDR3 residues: CASRTAGPTSTDTQYF. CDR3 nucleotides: TGTGCCAGCAGAACCGCCGGGCCTACTAGCACAGATACGCAGTATTTT.

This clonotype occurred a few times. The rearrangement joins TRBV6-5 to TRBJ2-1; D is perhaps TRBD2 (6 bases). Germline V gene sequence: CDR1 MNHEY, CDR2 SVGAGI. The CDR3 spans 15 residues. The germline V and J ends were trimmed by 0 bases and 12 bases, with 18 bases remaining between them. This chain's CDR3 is CASSYSGTDLSGQFF. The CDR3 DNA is TGTGCCAGCAGTTACTCGGGGACTGACCTCTCGGGGCAGTTCTTC.

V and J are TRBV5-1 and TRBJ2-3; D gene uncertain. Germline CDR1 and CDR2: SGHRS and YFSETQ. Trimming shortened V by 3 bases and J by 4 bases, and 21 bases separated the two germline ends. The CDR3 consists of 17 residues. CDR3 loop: CASSSRPPRVDSDTQYF. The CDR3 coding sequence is TGCGCCAGCAGCTCCAGGCCCCCGCGTGTTGACTCAGATACGCAGTATTTT. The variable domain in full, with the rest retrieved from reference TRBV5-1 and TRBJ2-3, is KAGVTQTPRYLIKTRGQQVTLSCSPISGHRSVSWYQQTPGQGLQFLFEYFSETQRNKGNFPGRFSGRQFSNSRSEMNVSTLELGDSALYLCASSSRPPRVDSDTQYFGPGTRLTVL.

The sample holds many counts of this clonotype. The chain's CDR3 is CASSLDRVRWGWRNTEAFF. CDR3 bases: TGTGCCAGCAGCTTAGATCGGGTTCGATGGGGCTGGAGGAACACTGAAGCTTTCTTT. The chain is built from TRBV11-2 and TRBJ1-1, with D perhaps matching TRBD1 (5 bases). Looked up from germline, CDR1 is SGHAT and CDR2 is FQNNGV. The V end lost 0 bases, the J end lost 1 base, and 21 bases lay between the germline ends. The CDR3 contains 19 residues.

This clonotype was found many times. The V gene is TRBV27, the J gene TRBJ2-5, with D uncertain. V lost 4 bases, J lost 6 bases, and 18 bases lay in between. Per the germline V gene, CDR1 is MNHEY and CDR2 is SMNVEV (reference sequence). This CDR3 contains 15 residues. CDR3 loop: CASSSATEKRKTQYF. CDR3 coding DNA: TGTGCCAGCAGTTCCGCCACGGAAAAGAGAAAGACCCAGTACTTC.

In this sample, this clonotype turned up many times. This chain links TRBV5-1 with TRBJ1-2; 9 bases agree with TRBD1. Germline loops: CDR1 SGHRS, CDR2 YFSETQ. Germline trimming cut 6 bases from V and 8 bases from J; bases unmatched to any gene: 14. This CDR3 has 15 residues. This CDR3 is CASTGTGTQSSGYTF. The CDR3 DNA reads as TGCGCCAGCACCGGGACAGGGACGCAATCCTCAGGCTACACCTTC. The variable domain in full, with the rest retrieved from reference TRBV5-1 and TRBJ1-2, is KAGVTQTPRYLIKTRGQQVTLSCSPISGHRSVSWYQQTPGQGLQFLFEYFSETQRNKGNFPGRFSGRQFSNSRSEMNVSTLELGDSALYLCASTGTGTQSSGYTFGSGTRLTVV.

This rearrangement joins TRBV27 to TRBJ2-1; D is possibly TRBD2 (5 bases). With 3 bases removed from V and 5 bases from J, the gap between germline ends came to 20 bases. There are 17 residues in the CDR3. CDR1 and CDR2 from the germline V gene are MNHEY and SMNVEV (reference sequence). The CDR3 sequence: CASSFWRGSGSDNEQFF. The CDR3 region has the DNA TGTGCCAGCAGTTTCTGGCGAGGGTCCGGATCCGACAATGAGCAGTTCTTC.

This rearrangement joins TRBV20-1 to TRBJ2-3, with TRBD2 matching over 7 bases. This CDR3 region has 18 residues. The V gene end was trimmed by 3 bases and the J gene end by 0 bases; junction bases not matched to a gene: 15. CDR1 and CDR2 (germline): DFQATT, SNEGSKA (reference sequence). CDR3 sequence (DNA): TGCAGTGCTAGTGCTTTAGGGGCTAGCGGAGCTAGCACAGATACGCAGTATTTT. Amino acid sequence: CSASALGASGASTDTQYF.

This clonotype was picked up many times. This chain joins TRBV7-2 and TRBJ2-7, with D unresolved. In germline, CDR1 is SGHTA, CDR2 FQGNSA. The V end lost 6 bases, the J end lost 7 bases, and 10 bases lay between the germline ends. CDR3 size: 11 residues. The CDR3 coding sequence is TGTGCCAGCAGTTATATAGGGGAGCAGTACTTC. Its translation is CASSYIGEQYF.

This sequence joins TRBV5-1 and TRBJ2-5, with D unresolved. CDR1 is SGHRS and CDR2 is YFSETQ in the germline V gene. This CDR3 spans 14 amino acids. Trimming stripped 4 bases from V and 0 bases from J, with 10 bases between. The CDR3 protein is CASSPHVYQETQYF. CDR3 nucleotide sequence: TGCGCCAGCAGCCCACACGTGTACCAAGAGACCCAGTACTTC.

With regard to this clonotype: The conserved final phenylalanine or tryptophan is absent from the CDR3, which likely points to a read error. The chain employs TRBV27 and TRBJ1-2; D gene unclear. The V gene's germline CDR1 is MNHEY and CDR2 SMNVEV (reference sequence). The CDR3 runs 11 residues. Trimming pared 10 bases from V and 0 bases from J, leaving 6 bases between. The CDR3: CATATNYGYTL. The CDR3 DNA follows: TGTGCCACAGCTACTAACTATGGCTACACCCTC.

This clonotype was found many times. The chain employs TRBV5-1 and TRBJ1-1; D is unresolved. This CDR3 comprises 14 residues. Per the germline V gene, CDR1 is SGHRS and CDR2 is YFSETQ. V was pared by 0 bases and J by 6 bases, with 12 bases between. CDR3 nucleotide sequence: TGCGCCAGCAGCTTGGAACCGGGCCTCCCTGAAGCTTTCTTT. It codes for CASSLEPGLPEAFF.

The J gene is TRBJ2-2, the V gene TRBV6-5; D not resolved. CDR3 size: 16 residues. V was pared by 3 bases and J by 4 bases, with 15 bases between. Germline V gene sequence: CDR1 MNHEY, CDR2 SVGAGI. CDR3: CASSYYPPGGTGELFF. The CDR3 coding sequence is TGTGCCAGCAGTTATTACCCCCCAGGCGGCACCGGGGAGCTGTTTTTT.

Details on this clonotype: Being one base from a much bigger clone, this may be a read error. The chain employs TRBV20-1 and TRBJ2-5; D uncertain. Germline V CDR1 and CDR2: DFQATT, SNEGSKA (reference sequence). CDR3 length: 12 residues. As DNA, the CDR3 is TGCAGTGCTACGGACCTACAAGAGGCCCAGTACTTC. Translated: CSATDLQEAQYF.

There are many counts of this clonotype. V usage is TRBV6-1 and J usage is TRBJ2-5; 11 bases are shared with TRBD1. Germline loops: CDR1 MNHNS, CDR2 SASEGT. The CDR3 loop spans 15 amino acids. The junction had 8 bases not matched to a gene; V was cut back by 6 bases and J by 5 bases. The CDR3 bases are TGTGCCAGCAGCAAAAGGACAGGGGGCGTGGAGACCCAGTACTTC. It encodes CASSKRTGGVETQYF.

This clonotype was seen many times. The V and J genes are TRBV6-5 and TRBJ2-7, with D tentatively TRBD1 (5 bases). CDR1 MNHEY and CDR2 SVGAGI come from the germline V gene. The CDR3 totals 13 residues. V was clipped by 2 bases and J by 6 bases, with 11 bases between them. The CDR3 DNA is TGTGCCAGCAGTTACGGGGCAGGAACCGAGCAGTACTTC. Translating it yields CASSYGAGTEQYF.

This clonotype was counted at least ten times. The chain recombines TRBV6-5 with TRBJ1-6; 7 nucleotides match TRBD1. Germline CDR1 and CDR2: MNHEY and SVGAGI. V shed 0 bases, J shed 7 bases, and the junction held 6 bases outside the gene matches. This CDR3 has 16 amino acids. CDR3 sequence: CASSYSTGTANSPLHF. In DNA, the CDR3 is TGTGCCAGCAGTTACTCCACCGGGACAGCAAATTCACCCCTCCACTTT.

For the CDR3, the DNA is TGTGCCAGCAGCCTTGGACCAGCCTCCTACGAGCAGTACTTC. It translates to CASSLGPASYEQYF. V usage is TRBV3-1 and J usage is TRBJ2-7, with D hard to call. This CDR3 has 14 amino acids. The V gene lost 4 bases and the J gene lost 0 bases, with 10 bases spanning the gap. Germline V lookup: CDR1 LGHDT, CDR2 YNNKEL (reference sequence).

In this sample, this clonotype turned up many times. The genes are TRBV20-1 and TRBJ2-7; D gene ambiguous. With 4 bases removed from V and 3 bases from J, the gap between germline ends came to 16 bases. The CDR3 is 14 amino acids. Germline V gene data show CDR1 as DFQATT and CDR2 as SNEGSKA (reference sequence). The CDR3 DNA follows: TGCAGTGCTACTGGGCCCTCACCCAGCTACGAGCAGTACTTC. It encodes CSATGPSPSYEQYF.